These T cell receptor beta chains were read from a single sample in a study of cytomegalovirus exposure and HLA in healthy donors. The table came from immunoSEQ multiplex PCR; TCRdb's copy has only in-frame clones and leaves some out. The sample consists of about 160,000 clones, around 86% of them appearing once. The specimen was PBMCs. These TCRs come from a girl under 10 years old in good health and CMV-seropositive. The CDR3 runs from the conserved cysteine through the conserved F or W. A D gene is named only where the DNA matches it firmly. Some rows mark clone size as missing; the rest say once, few, many or name a class of expanded clone.

TRBJ1-2	NA	TRBD1	TRBV19	TGTGCCAGTAAGGAGGGGGCTCTGGATGGCTACACCTTC	CASKEGALDGYTF
TRBJ2-5	few	TRBD2	TRBV9	TGTGCCAGCAGCTCCTCAGCCGGGACTAAAGGAGAGACCCAGTACTTC	CASSSSAGTKGETQYF
TRBJ1-4	NA	NA	TRBV29-1	TGCAGCGTGACTACAACAACTAATGAAAAACTGTTTTTT	CSVTTTTNEKLFF
TRBJ2-5	once	TRBD1	TRBV5-1	TGCGCCAGCAGCCGGGGACAGGATGGTGAGACCCAGTACTTC	CASSRGQDGETQYF
TRBJ2-1	NA	NA	TRBV4-1	TGCGCCAGCAGCCAAGATGAGGGTTACAATGAGCAGTTCTTC	CASSQDEGYNEQFF
TRBJ2-7	NA	TRBD1	TRBV29-1	TGCAGCGTTGTAGATACAGGGGGTCAAACCTACGAGCAGTACTTC	CSVVDTGGQTYEQYF
TRBJ1-2	NA	TRBD1	TRBV7-8	TGTGCCAGCAGCCCGAGGAGGGACAGGGAAAACCTTGGCTACACCTTC	CASSPRRDRENLGYTF
TRBJ1-1	NA	NA	TRBV7-9	TGTGCCAGCAGCCATGACAGAGACACTGAAGCTTTCTTT	CASSHDRDTEAFF
TRBJ1-2	NA	TRBD1	TRBV29-1	TGCAGCGTGGCCCGCGGGACAGGTGGCTACACCTTC	CSVARGTGGYTF
TRBJ1-4	NA	NA	TRBV7-9	TGTTCCAGCAGCTTATCAGGGGCGAGGGAAAAACTGTTTTTT	CSSSLSGAREKLFF
TRBJ2-7	NA	NA	TRBV21-1	TGTGCCATCTCGGGACTAGAAAGAAGCTCCTACGAGCAGTACTTC	CAISGLERSSYEQYF
TRBJ1-1	NA	TRBD1	TRBV6-1	TGTGCCAGCAGCACCAGGGGGCTGAACACTGAAGCTTTCTTT	CASSTRGLNTEAFF
TRBJ2-2	NA	NA	TRBV4-1	TGCGCCAGCAGCCCCGGCGGTGGGTATTCCGGGGAGCTGTTTTTT	CASSPGGGYSGELFF
TRBJ1-1	NA	NA	TRBV7-8	TGTGCCAGCAGCCCTGCGGCAGGGTCCATGAACACTGAAGCTTTCTTT	CASSPAAGSMNTEAFF
TRBJ2-5	NA	NA	TRBV6-6	TGTGCCAGCAGCTCAAGGAGGGAGACCCAGTACTTC	CASSSRRETQYF
TRBJ2-7	NA	TRBD1	TRBV6-4	TGTGCCAGCAGTCTGGACAGGAGCTCCTACGAGCAGTACTTC	CASSLDRSSYEQYF
TRBJ1-2	NA	NA	TRBV29-1	TGCAGCGTTAACTTCCGGTCTTTCTACACCTTC	CSVNFRSFYTF
TRBJ2-7	few	NA	TRBV18	TGTGCCAGCTCAACCGGGTACCCCTACGAGCAGTACTTC	CASSTGYPYEQYF
TRBJ2-2	NA	NA	TRBV30	TGTGCCTGGAGTGGCCGGCGGGCAGTCGGGGAGCTGTTTTTT	CAWSGRRAVGELFF
TRBJ1-1	once	TRBD1	TRBV19	TGTGCCAGTAGTATAGACAGGACAGGGGTCGGCTTCTTT	CASSIDRTGVGFF
TRBJ2-6	few	NA	TRBV5-1	TGCGCCAGCAGCTTGAACTTGCAGGGGACCGGGGCCAACGTCCTGACTTTC	CASSLNLQGTGANVLTF
TRBJ1-5	NA	NA	TRBV6-4	TGTGCCAGCAGCCTAACGGGGAATCAGCCCCAGCATTTT	CASSLTGNQPQHF
TRBJ1-1	NA	NA	TRBV7-2	TGTGCCAGCAGCCAGGGGCGGAACACTGAAGCTTTCTTT	CASSQGRNTEAFF
TRBJ2-3	NA	TRBD2	TRBV19	TGTGCCAGTAGTATTTGGGGGGACTACACAGATACGCAGTATTTT	CASSIWGDYTDTQYF
TRBJ2-7	NA	NA	TRBV2	TGTGCCAGCAGTTCGGACACCCTCTCCTACGAGCAGTACTTC	CASSSDTLSYEQYF
TRBJ2-3	NA	TRBD2	TRBV4-1	TGCGCCAGCAGCCAAGATGCTACTAGCGGAGATACGCAGTATTTT	CASSQDATSGDTQYF
TRBJ2-7	NA	TRBD2	TRBV5-4	TGTGCCCAGGCATGGAGCGGGAGCGACGAGCAGTACTTC	CAQAWSGSDEQYF
TRBJ2-7	NA	TRBD2	TRBV28	TGTGCCAGCAGCCGAACGGGACTAGCGGGAGACGAGCAGTACTTC	CASSRTGLAGDEQYF
TRBJ2-7	NA	NA	TRBV30	TGTGCCTGGAGAGGTAAGGGGCCTCCTTACGAGCAGTACTTC	CAWRGKGPPYEQYF
TRBJ1-1	few	NA	TRBV7-3	TGTGCCAGCAGCTTAAGCGGTAACACTGAAGCTTTCTTT	CASSLSGNTEAFF
TRBJ1-2	few	TRBD1	TRBV30	TGTGCCTGGAGTCCTCAGGGGGTGGAAGGCTACACCTTC	CAWSPQGVEGYTF
TRBJ2-3	NA	NA	TRBV19	TGTGCCAGTAACAGACAGCACACAGATACGCAGTATTTT	CASNRQHTDTQYF
TRBJ1-5	NA	TRBD1	TRBV19	TGTGCCAGTAGTATAGGACAGGGTGGAGGCAATCAGCCCCAGCATTTT	CASSIGQGGGNQPQHF
TRBJ2-1	NA	TRBD1	TRBV6-1	TGTGCCAGCAATGAAGGGACAGGGGGCTTCTTGAGCGGGAGGGCCACCCGCAATGAGCAGTTCTTC	CASNEGTGGFLSGRATRNEQFF
TRBJ2-1	NA	NA	TRBV30	TGTGCCTGGAGTAAGGACTACAAATGGCAGTTCTTC	CAWSKDYKWQFF
TRBJ2-1	NA	TRBD1	TRBV9	TGTGCCAGCAGCGTCTGGGGGACAGGGTCCCATGAGCAGTTCTTC	CASSVWGTGSHEQFF
TRBJ1-1	few	TRBD1	TRBV29-1	TGCAGCGGGTTAAGGGACAGGGCCCCCTATGAAGCTTTCTTT	CSGLRDRAPYEAFF
TRBJ2-1	NA	NA	TRBV28	TGTGCCAGCAGTTTCAGGGTGATAGTTTATAATGAGCAGTTCTTC	CASSFRVIVYNEQFF
TRBJ1-1	few	NA	TRBV5-1	TGCGCCAGCAGCTTGGCCGGGGGGCAAGGCACTGAAGCTTTCTTT	CASSLAGGQGTEAFF
TRBJ2-7	NA	TRBD2	TRBV28	TGTGCCAGCAGTCCCCCCCTCGAGGCTAGCGGGAGCTACGAGCAGTACTTC	CASSPPLEASGSYEQYF
TRBJ2-5	NA	NA	TRBV30	TGTGCCTGGACCCAATCTGGGACAAGTCAAGAGACCCAGTACTTC	CAWTQSGTSQETQYF
TRBJ1-2	NA	TRBD1	TRBV4-1	TGCGCCAGCAGCCAGCCGACAGGGGATGGCTACACCTTC	CASSQPTGDGYTF
TRBJ2-1	NA	TRBD2	TRBV18	TGTGCCAGCTCACCTCCGACTAGCGGGACATACAATGAGCAGTTCTTC	CASSPPTSGTYNEQFF
TRBJ2-5	NA	TRBD2	TRBV5-1	TGCGCCAGCAGCTGGACTAGCAGGTACCAAGAGACCCAGTACTTC	CASSWTSRYQETQYF
TRBJ2-4	NA	NA	TRBV30	TGTGCCTGGAGTTGGCGAGGCGGGTTAAACATTCAGTACTTC	CAWSWRGGLNIQYF